What follows is one T cell receptor beta chain and its context. Germline CDR1 is MNHEY and CDR2 is SVGAGI. V gave up 0 bases and J gave up 4 bases, with 12 bases separating them. The CDR3 sequence is 15 residues long. These data come from a study of radiotherapy plus CTLA-4 blockade in lung cancer. TCRdb keeps only in-frame clones here, not all; method: immunoSEQ multiplex PCR. Of approximately 53,000 clones in the sample, about 85% were seen once. The receptor was derived from a human donor with non-small cell lung cancer whose response to radiotherapy plus ipilimumab could not be evaluated. Here the sequenced sample was peripheral blood, taken from a patient treated with radiotherapy plus ipilimumab. V is TRBV6-5 and J is TRBJ1-1; no clear D. DNA for the CDR3: TGTGCCAGCAGTTACTCGGCGGAGGGAGGCACTGAAGCTTTCTTT. This translates into CASSYSAEGGTEAFF.